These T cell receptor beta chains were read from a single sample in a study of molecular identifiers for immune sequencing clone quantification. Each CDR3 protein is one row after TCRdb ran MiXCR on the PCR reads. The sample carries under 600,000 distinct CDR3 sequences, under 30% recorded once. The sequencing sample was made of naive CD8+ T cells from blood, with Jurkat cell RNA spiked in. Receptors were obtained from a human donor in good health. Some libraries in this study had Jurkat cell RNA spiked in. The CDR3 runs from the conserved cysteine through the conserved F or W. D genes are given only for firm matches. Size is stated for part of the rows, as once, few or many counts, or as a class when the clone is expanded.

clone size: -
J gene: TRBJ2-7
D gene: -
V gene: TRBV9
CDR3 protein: CASSDSARGTSYEQYF
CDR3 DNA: TGTGCCAGCAGCGATTCCGCGCGAGGGACGAGCTACGAGCAGTACTTC

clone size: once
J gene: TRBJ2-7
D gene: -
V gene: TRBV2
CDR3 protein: CASSEGSQERPYEQYF
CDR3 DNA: TGTGCCAGCAGTGAGGGGTCCCAGGAGAGGCCCTACGAGCAGTACTTC

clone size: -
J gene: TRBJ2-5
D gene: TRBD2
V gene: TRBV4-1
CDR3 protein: CASSQVTGGVRETQYF
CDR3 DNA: TGCGCCAGCAGCCAAGTTACCGGGGGGGTAAGAGAGACCCAGTACTTC

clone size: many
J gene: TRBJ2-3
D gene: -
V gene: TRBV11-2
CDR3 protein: CASSGGRRTDTQYF
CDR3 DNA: TGTGCCAGCAGCGGAGGAAGGCGCACAGATACGCAGTATTTT

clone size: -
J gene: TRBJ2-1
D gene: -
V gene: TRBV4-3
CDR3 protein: CASSQEGASYNEQFF
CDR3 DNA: TGCGCCAGCAGCCAAGAAGGGGCTAGCTACAATGAGCAGTTCTTC

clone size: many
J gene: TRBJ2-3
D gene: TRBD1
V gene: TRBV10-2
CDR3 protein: CASIEQGTDTQYF
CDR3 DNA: TGCGCCAGCATCGAACAGGGGACAGATACGCAGTATTTT

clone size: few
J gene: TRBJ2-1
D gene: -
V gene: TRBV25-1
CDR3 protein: CASSEGRGWNEQFF
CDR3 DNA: TGTGCCAGCAGTGAGGGACGGGGATGGAATGAGCAGTTCTTC

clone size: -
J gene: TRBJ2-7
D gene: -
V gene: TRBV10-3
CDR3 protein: CAISWTVGSDEQYF
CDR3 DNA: TGTGCCATCAGTTGGACAGTGGGGTCCGACGAGCAGTACTTC

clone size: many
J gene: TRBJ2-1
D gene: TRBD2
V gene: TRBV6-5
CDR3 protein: CASSYSGLAGDEQFF
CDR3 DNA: TGTGCCAGCAGTTACTCGGGTCTAGCGGGAGATGAGCAGTTCTTC

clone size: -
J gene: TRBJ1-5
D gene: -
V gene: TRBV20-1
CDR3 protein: CSARAVKGRGLGQPQHF
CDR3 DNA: TGCAGTGCTAGAGCTGTGAAGGGCAGGGGTTTGGGTCAGCCCCAGCATTTT

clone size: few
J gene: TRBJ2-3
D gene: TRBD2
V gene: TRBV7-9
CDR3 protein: CASSLETSPDTQYF
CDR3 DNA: TGTGCCAGCAGCTTAGAGACTAGCCCAGATACGCAGTATTTT

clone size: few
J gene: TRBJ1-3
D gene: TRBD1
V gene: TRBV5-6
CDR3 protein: CASSIQGGNTIYF
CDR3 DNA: TGTGCCAGCAGCATACAGGGGGGAAACACCATATATTTT

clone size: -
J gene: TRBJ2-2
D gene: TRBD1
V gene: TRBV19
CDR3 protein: CASISPQGARSGELFF
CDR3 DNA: TGTGCCAGTATCTCCCCGCAGGGGGCGCGCAGCGGGGAGCTGTTTTTT

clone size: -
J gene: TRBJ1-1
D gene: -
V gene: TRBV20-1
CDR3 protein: CSARDYQFALF
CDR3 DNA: TGCAGTGCTAGAGATTACCAATTTGCTTTATTT